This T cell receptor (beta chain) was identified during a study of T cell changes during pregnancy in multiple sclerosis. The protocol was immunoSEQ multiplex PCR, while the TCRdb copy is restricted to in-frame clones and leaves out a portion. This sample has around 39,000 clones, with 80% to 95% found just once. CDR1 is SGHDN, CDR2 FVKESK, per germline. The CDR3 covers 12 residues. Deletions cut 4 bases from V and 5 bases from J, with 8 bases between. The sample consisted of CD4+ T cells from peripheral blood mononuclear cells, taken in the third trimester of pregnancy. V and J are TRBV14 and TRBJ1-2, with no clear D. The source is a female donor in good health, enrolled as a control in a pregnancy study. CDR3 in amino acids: CASSLTQYGYTF. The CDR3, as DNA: TGTGCCAGCAGCCTCACACAGTATGGCTACACCTTC.